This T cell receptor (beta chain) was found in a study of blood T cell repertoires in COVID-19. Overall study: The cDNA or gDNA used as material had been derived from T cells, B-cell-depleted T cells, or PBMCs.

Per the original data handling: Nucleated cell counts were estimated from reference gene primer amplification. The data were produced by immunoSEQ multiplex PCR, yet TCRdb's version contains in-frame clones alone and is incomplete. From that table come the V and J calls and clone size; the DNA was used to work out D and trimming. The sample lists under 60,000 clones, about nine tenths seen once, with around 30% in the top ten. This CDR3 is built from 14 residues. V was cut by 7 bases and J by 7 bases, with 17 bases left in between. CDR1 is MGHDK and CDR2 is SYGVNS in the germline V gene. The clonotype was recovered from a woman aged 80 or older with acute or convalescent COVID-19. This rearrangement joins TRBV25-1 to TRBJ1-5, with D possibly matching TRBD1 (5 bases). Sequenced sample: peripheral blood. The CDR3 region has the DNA TGTGCCAGCACTGCCCCAGGGATGGACCAGCCCCAGCATTTT. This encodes CASTAPGMDQPQHF.